The rows below give T cell receptor beta chains drawn from one sample of a study of CD8 T cells in ankylosing spondylitis. TCRdb processed the 5' RACE reads anew with MiXCR; each CDR3 protein has one entry. The table includes about 140,000 distinct CDR3 sequences, approximately 8.4% detected once. Sample: synovial fluid, either unsorted or a sorted T cell fraction (not recorded which). Receptor source: a male donor with ankylosing spondylitis. The CDR3 runs from the conserved cysteine through the conserved F or W. Fields, in order: D gene, V gene, J gene, CDR3 length, clone size, CDR3 DNA, CDR3 protein. The D gene is left open where the match is weak. Clone size is stated in some rows and not others, as once, few, many or a class when expanded.

D gene: .
V gene: TRBV28
J gene: TRBJ1-5
CDR3 length: 15
clone size: few
CDR3 DNA: TGTGCCAGCAGTTTAGCCGCAGAGGGGAGACAGCCCCAGCATTTT
CDR3 protein: CASSLAAEGRQPQHF

D gene: .
V gene: TRBV7-8
J gene: TRBJ1-5
CDR3 length: 15
clone size: .
CDR3 DNA: TGTGCCAGCAGCGCCGTCGGATCGGGGAGCCAGCCCCAGCATTTT
CDR3 protein: CASSAVGSGSQPQHF

D gene: .
V gene: TRBV12-3/TRBV12-4
J gene: TRBJ1-2
CDR3 length: 14
clone size: many
CDR3 DNA: TGTGCCAGCAGTTCCGGAACAGGAACCTATGGCTACACCTTC
CDR3 protein: CASSSGTGTYGYTF

D gene: .
V gene: TRBV2
J gene: TRBJ2-7
CDR3 length: 14
clone size: many
CDR3 DNA: TGTGCCAGCAGTGGGGACTTCTGGAGCTACGAGCAGTACTTC
CDR3 protein: CASSGDFWSYEQYF

D gene: .
V gene: TRBV20-1
J gene: TRBJ2-3
CDR3 length: 14
clone size: few
CDR3 DNA: TGCAGTGCTACCGGACAGATCCGCACAGATACGCAGTATTTT
CDR3 protein: CSATGQIRTDTQYF

D gene: .
V gene: TRBV5-4
J gene: TRBJ1-1
CDR3 length: 14
clone size: .
CDR3 DNA: TGTGCCAGCAGCTTGTCTAGGGATAACACTGAAGCTTTCTTT
CDR3 protein: CASSLSRDNTEAFF

D gene: .
V gene: TRBV4-2
J gene: TRBJ2-2
CDR3 length: 13
clone size: many
CDR3 DNA: TGTGCCAGCAGCCAAGGGGGTGACGGGGAGCTGTTTTTT
CDR3 protein: CASSQGGDGELFF

D gene: .
V gene: TRBV5-4
J gene: TRBJ1-1
CDR3 length: 16
clone size: .
CDR3 DNA: TGTGCCAGCAGCCCACGATTGTACGGTTCGAACACTGAAGCTTTCTTT
CDR3 protein: CASSPRLYGSNTEAFF

D gene: TRBD2
V gene: TRBV30
J gene: TRBJ2-1
CDR3 length: 15
clone size: many
CDR3 DNA: TGTGCCTGGAGTGTAGGTAGCGGGGCGTACAATGAGCAGTTCTTC
CDR3 protein: CAWSVGSGAYNEQFF

D gene: TRBD1
V gene: TRBV20-1
J gene: TRBJ2-4
CDR3 length: 14
clone size: many
CDR3 DNA: TGCAGTGCAAACGACGACAGGGGGAAAAACATTCAGTACTTC
CDR3 protein: CSANDDRGKNIQYF

D gene: .
V gene: TRBV14
J gene: TRBJ1-2
CDR3 length: 13
clone size: few
CDR3 DNA: TGTGCCAGCAGCCAAGGGCAAAACTATGGCTACACCTTC
CDR3 protein: CASSQGQNYGYTF

D gene: .
V gene: TRBV6-5
J gene: TRBJ2-6
CDR3 length: 14
clone size: many
CDR3 DNA: TGTGCCAGCACCTACCGGCCTGGGGCCAACGTCCTGACTTTC
CDR3 protein: CASTYRPGANVLTF

D gene: .
V gene: TRBV5-1
J gene: TRBJ2-7
CDR3 length: 15
clone size: many
CDR3 DNA: TGCGCCAGCAGCTTGTCCGGACTCTCCACCTACGAGCAGTACTTC
CDR3 protein: CASSLSGLSTYEQYF

D gene: TRBD2
V gene: TRBV7-2
J gene: TRBJ2-7
CDR3 length: 17
clone size: .
CDR3 DNA: TGTGCCAGCAGCTTAGCATTAGATAGCGGGAGGGCTTACGAGCAGTACTTC
CDR3 protein: CASSLALDSGRAYEQYF

D gene: .
V gene: TRBV6-2/TRBV6-3
J gene: TRBJ2-5
CDR3 length: 18
clone size: many
CDR3 DNA: TGTGCCAGCAGTTACGACACCCCTAGCAGAAGAAACCAAGAGACCCAGTACTTC
CDR3 protein: CASSYDTPSRRNQETQYF